This T cell receptor beta chain was observed in a study of T-cell reconstitution after alpha-beta-depleted transplantation in children. Trimming removed 1 base from V and 5 bases from J; junction bases left unmatched: 9. Germline lookup yields CDR1 SGHAT and CDR2 FQDESV (reference sequence). The CDR3 length is 19 residues. Unique molecular identifiers were incorporated when the TCRbeta library was constructed. MiXCR was run by TCRdb on the PCR reads, yielding one entry per CDR3 protein. The sample has 600,000 or so distinct CDR3 sequences; 23% are singletons. As for this clonotype: Its antigen is not identified.

Study-level results: Some patients' high day-60 TCRbeta diversity was traced to surviving recipient T cells and thymic progenitors.

Sequencing used PBMCs, mostly from graft donor cells, obtained 360 days after TCRalphabeta/CD19-depleted stem cell transplant. This clonotype originated in a boy less than two years old who had a stem cell transplant for acute myeloid leukemia, so the T cells may come from the graft donor. The J gene is TRBJ2-1, the V gene TRBV11-1; 15 positions agree with TRBD2. Here the CDR3 reads CASSLGTSGGAPFNNEQFF. The CDR3 nucleotides read TGTGCCAGCAGCTTAGGGACTAGCGGGGGGGCCCCCTTTAACAATGAGCAGTTCTTC.